The T cell receptor (beta chain) under discussion was sequenced for a study of shared T cell receptors in the human thymus. Only in-frame clones appear in the TCRdb table, and some are missing; sequencing was by immunoSEQ multiplex PCR. The sample contains hundreds of thousands of clones, around 78% of which appear only once. The germline V gene has CDR1 MDHEN and CDR2 SYDVKM. This CDR3 spans 13 amino acids. Trimming cost V 6 bases and J 2 bases, with 10 bases left between them. Separately, the same data were catalogued under a study of human thymus T cells. That work adds: Thymic tissue was derived from resections collected during corrective heart surgery.

V usage is TRBV28 and J usage is TRBJ1-2; maybe TRBD1 (5 bases). Source material: thymocytes. The clonotype comes from a boy in the first two years of life with a congenital heart defect. The CDR3 DNA sequence: TGTGCCAGCAGCGCGGGACCAAACTATGGCTACACCTTC. This translates into CASSAGPNYGYTF.